The present T cell receptor (beta chain) was sequenced within a study of blood T cell repertoires in COVID-19. Source study methods: Nucleated cell counts were estimated from reference gene primer amplification. Only in-frame clones appear in the TCRdb table, and some are missing; sequencing was by immunoSEQ multiplex PCR. V, J and clone size reflect that table, while D and trimming were determined from the DNA. The sample lists 100,000 to 150,000 clones, about 88% occurring once. The CDR3 length is 14 residues. With V trimmed by 6 bases and J by 4 bases, 7 bases remained unmatched. Germline-derived CDR1 and CDR2 are LNHDA and SQIVND (reference sequence).

Sequenced sample: peripheral blood. The chain has TRBV19 and TRBJ1-2, with 8 bases matching TRBD1. The sequence was obtained from a woman of 80 years or more with acute or convalescent COVID-19. The DNA of the CDR3 is TGTGCCAGTAGGCCCTTTACAGGGGGCTATGGCTACACCTTC. Residues: CASRPFTGGYGYTF.